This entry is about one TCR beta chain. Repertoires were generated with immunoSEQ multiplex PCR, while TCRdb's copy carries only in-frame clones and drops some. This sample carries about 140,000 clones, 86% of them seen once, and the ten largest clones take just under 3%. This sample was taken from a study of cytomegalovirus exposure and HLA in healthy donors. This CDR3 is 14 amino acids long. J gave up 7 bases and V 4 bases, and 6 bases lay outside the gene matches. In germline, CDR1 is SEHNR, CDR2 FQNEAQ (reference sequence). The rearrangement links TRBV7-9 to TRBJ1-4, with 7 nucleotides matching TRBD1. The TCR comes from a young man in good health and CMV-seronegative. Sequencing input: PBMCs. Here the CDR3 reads CASSWTGGLEKLFF. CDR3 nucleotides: TGTGCCAGCAGCTGGACAGGAGGACTTGAAAAACTGTTTTTT.